Shown below are 19 T cell receptor beta chains from a single sample sequenced in a study of T cell responses to AZD1222 COVID-19 vaccine. Some clones are missing from TCRdb's copy, which holds only in-frame ones; the method was immunoSEQ multiplex PCR. The table shows 65,000 to 85,000 clones, with roughly 84% occurring only once. Here the sequenced sample was peripheral blood, taken on day 0 of AZD1222 vaccination. The origin of the receptors is an adult in good health.

This chain links TRBV7-2 with TRBJ1-5; 7 bases fit TRBD1. Trimming at V came to 2 bases and at J to 7 bases, leaving 5 bases not matched to a gene. Germline lookup yields CDR1 SGHTA and CDR2 FQGNSA. The CDR3 covers 14 residues. The CDR3 DNA follows: TGTGCCAGCAGCTTACTGACAGGGAAGCAGCCCCAGCATTTT. Translated: CASSLLTGKQPQHF.

This rearrangement joins TRBV15 to TRBJ2-1; 10 bases are shared with TRBD2. CDR1 and CDR2 (germline): LNHNV, YYDKDF (reference sequence). This CDR3 is built from 15 residues. The V segment lost 2 bases and the J segment 8 bases; nucleotides outside the gene matches: 6. CDR3 bases: TGTGCCACCAGCAGACGCCTAGCGGGAGAGGATGAGCAGTTCTTC. It yields the protein CATSRRLAGEDEQFF.

The gene calls are TRBV11-2 and TRBJ2-7; TRBD1 matches at 8 bases. The J segment lost 6 bases and the V segment lost 5 bases, leaving 15 bases of the junction unmatched. Germline V gene sequence: CDR1 SGHAT, CDR2 FQNNGV. There are 16 residues in the CDR3. The CDR3 coding sequence is TGTGCCAGCAGCCGACCACCGGGACAGGTCTCTGGCGAGCAGTACTTC. Residues: CASSRPPGQVSGEQYF. Filled out from reference TRBV11-2 and TRBJ2-7, the complete variable domain reads EAGVAQSPRYKIIEKRQSVAFWCNPISGHATLYWYQQILGQGPKLLIQFQNNGVVDDSQLPKDRFSAERLKGVDSTLKIQPAKLEDSAVYLCASSRPPGQVSGEQYFGPGTRLTVT.

The rearrangement joins TRBV29-1 to TRBJ2-2; TRBD2 agrees at 11 bases. The CDR3 length is 16 residues. From germline, CDR1 is SQVTM and CDR2 ANQGSEA. V gave up 4 bases and J gave up 0 bases; unmatched junction bases: 4. The CDR3 region is CSVVAGGTANTGELFF. CDR3 DNA sequence: TGCAGCGTTGTAGCGGGGGGGACTGCGAACACCGGGGAGCTGTTTTTT.

J is TRBJ2-1 and V is TRBV14; D not resolved. CDR1 and CDR2 (germline): SGHDN, FVKESK. This CDR3 region has 13 residues. Deletions cut 1 base from V and 4 bases from J, with 5 bases between. This chain's CDR3 is CASSQALYNEQFF. As DNA, the CDR3 is TGTGCCAGCAGCCAAGCACTTTACAATGAGCAGTTCTTC.

CDR3 region: CASSPEEGYEQYV. The CDR3 nucleotides read TGTGCCAGCAGCCCCGAGGAGGGCTACGAGCAGTACGTC. The rearrangement links TRBV6-5 to TRBJ2-7; tentatively, D is TRBD2 (6 bases). From germline, CDR1 is MNHEY and CDR2 SVGAGI. This CDR3 has 13 amino acids. V lost 6 bases, J lost 3 bases, and 12 bases lay in between.

The chain is built from TRBV11-3 and TRBJ2-1; 8 bases line up with TRBD1. Germline assignment: CDR1 SGHNT and CDR2 YENEEA. V lost 3 bases, J lost 0 bases, and 4 bases stayed unmatched. CDR3 length equals 16 residues. The CDR3 DNA is TGTGCCAGCAGCTTCAGACAGGGGAGCTCCTACAATGAGCAGTTCTTC. Translated, it gives CASSFRQGSSYNEQFF.

The table lists this clone with a few counts. V usage is TRBV5-5 and J usage is TRBJ2-3; D unresolved. The CDR3 totals 14 residues. The ends were cut back, 0 bases at V and 6 bases at J, with 11 bases in the middle. CDR1 and CDR2 from the germline V gene are SGHKS and YYEKEE (reference sequence). The CDR3 nucleotides read TGTGCCAGCAGCTTGGGAAGGGTGGGCGATACGCAGTATTTT. Translated: CASSLGRVGDTQYF.

Concerning this clone: The same CDR3 can be traced to other DNA sequences in this sample. This chain uses TRBV19 with TRBJ1-1, with a weak D call TRBD1 (5 bases). V lost 3 bases and J lost 1, with 6 bases in between. Looked up from germline, CDR1 is LNHDA and CDR2 is SQIVND (reference sequence). This CDR3 contains 13 residues. In nucleotides, the CDR3 is TGTGCCAGTAGTATTGACAGGAACACTGAAGCTTTCTTT. Its protein is CASSIDRNTEAFF.

This clone came up once. CDR3 residues: CASSDPTGAPSLTKNIQYF. For the CDR3, the DNA is TGTGCCAGTAGCGACCCGACAGGGGCCCCAAGTCTTACCAAAAACATTCAGTACTTC. The rearrangement links TRBV19 to TRBJ2-4, with TRBD1 identical over 8 bases. CDR1 is LNHDA and CDR2 is SQIVND in the germline V gene (reference sequence). The trim removed 6 bases at V and 2 bases at J, leaving 18 bases unmatched. The CDR3 is 19 residues long.

This chain uses TRBV6-5 with TRBJ2-4, with TRBD1 identical over 8 bases. The germline V gene has CDR1 MNHEY and CDR2 SVGAGI. There are 15 residues in the CDR3. After removal of 6 bases from V and 8 bases from J, the junction contained 12 bases not matched to a gene. CDR3 DNA sequence: TGTGCCAGCAGACCCAGGACAGGGCCAGGGGACATTCAGTACTTC. Its protein product is CASRPRTGPGDIQYF.

The V and J genes are TRBV27 and TRBJ2-7; 7 positions agree with TRBD1. CDR1 and CDR2 (germline): MNHEY, SMNVEV (reference sequence). J gave up 2 bases and V 1 base, and 2 bases lay outside the gene matches. The CDR3 is 14 residues long. The CDR3: CASSLWGTAYEQYF. The CDR3 coding sequence is TGTGCCAGCAGTTTATGGGGGACAGCCTACGAGCAGTACTTC.

This sequence joins TRBV6-6 and TRBJ1-3, with D possibly being TRBD1 (6 bases). Looked up from germline, CDR1 is MNHNY and CDR2 is SVGAGI (reference sequence). Trimming left V 0 bases short and J 2 bases short, with 8 bases between. This CDR3 spans 15 amino acids. The CDR3 reads CASSYSRGTGNTIYF. CDR3 DNA sequence: TGTGCCAGCAGTTACTCGAGGGGGACTGGAAACACCATATATTTT.

The rearrangement links TRBV5-1 to TRBJ1-1; the D is unclear. Germline lookup yields CDR1 SGHRS and CDR2 YFSETQ. The CDR3 has 13 amino acids. V was cut by 5 bases and J by 1 base, with 9 bases left in between. The CDR3 DNA sequence: TGCGCCAGCAGTTTCGACACGAACACTGAAGCTTTCTTT. Protein: CASSFDTNTEAFF.

The chain uses TRBV5-4 and TRBJ2-1; a possible D gene is TRBD2 (6 bases). Germline V CDR1 and CDR2: SGHNT, YYREEE (reference sequence). This CDR3 region has 14 residues. V was trimmed by 2 bases and J by 9 bases, leaving 15 bases between them. The CDR3 DNA reads as TGTGCCAGCAGCTTTATGACACTAGCAGGTGAGCAGTTCTTC. Translated: CASSFMTLAGEQFF.

This clone was observed a single time. V usage is TRBV3-1 (or the pseudogene TRBV3-2) and J usage is TRBJ2-1; TRBD2 agrees at 13 bases. The V and J ends lost 1 base and 8 bases, in that order; junction bases with no gene match: 5. The CDR3 is 16 amino acids. Per the germline V gene, CDR1 is LGHDT and CDR2 is YNNKEL (reference sequence). DNA of the CDR3: TGTGCCAGCAGCCAAGGCACTAGCGGGGGGGTTTATGAGCAGTTCTTC. Residues: CASSQGTSGGVYEQFF.

The V call is TRBV7-8, the J call TRBJ2-7; weak D call: TRBD1 (5 bases). V was shortened by 3 bases and J by 7 bases, with 16 bases between the two germline ends. The germline V gene encodes CDR1 SGHVS and CDR2 FQNEAQ. The CDR3 length is 14 residues. CDR3 in amino acids: CASSFNTGKGEQYF. The CDR3 region has the DNA TGTGCCAGCAGCTTCAACACCGGAAAGGGGGAGCAGTACTTC.

V and J are TRBV5-1 and TRBJ1-1; 10 bases map to TRBD1. The CDR3 totals 14 residues. Germline V gene lookup returns CDR1 SGHRS and CDR2 YFSETQ. The V gene end was trimmed by 4 bases and the J gene end by 1 base; junction bases not matched to a gene: 1. The CDR3: CASSRDRGNTEAFF. DNA for the CDR3: TGCGCCAGCAGCAGGGACAGGGGGAACACTGAAGCTTTCTTT.

The genes are TRBV24-1 and TRBJ2-1; D remains unclear. Germline V CDR1 and CDR2: KGHDR, SFDVKD. The CDR3 has 13 amino acids. The ends were cut back, 3 bases at V and 7 bases at J, with 9 bases in the middle. The CDR3 is CATSDGPENEQFF. The CDR3, as DNA: TGTGCCACCAGTGATGGCCCAGAGAATGAGCAGTTCTTC.